This TCR beta chain appears in the sequencing data of a study of cytomegalovirus exposure and HLA in healthy donors. In the study overall: The 120 validation repertoires, a later analysis reported, used the same platform as the 550 to 700 repertoires from the first cohort.

Whole-study findings and limits: A few of the chains that were CMV-associated were confirmed in vitro to be specific for CMV antigens. Generally TCR sequences proved uncommon, though certain public TCRs appeared in numerous donors.

A word on this clone: Its cognate antigen is unknown.

The CDR3 is made up of 16 amino acids. Trimming shortened V by 7 bases and J by 0 bases, and 16 bases separated the two germline ends. The germline V gene has CDR1 LNHDA and CDR2 SQIVND (reference sequence). Here immunoSEQ multiplex PCR was the method, and the copy in TCRdb shows in-frame clones only, minus some. The repertoire holds around 60,000 clones, with 96% as singletons. The rearrangement uses TRBV19 and TRBJ2-1; D possibly corresponds to TRBD2 (6 bases). This sequence was found in a woman aged 18 to 35 in good health and CMV-seronegative. The sample was PBMCs. CDR3 sequence reads: CASTYGAGSSYNEQFF. The CDR3 DNA follows: TGTGCCAGTACCTATGGGGCGGGGAGCTCCTACAATGAGCAGTTCTTC.